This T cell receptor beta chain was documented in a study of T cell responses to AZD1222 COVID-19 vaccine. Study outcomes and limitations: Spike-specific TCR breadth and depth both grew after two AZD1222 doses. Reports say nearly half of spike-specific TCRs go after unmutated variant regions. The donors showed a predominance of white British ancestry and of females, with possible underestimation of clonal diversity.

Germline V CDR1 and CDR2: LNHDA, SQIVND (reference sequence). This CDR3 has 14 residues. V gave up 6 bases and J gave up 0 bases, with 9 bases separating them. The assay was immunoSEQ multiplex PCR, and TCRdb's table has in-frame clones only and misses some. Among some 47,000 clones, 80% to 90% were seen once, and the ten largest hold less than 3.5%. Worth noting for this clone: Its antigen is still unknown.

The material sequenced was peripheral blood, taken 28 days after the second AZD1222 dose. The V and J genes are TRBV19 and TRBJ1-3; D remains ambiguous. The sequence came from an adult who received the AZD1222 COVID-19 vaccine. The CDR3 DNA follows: TGTGCCAGTAGGGAGGCAATCTCTGGAAACACCATATATTTT. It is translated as CASREAISGNTIYF.